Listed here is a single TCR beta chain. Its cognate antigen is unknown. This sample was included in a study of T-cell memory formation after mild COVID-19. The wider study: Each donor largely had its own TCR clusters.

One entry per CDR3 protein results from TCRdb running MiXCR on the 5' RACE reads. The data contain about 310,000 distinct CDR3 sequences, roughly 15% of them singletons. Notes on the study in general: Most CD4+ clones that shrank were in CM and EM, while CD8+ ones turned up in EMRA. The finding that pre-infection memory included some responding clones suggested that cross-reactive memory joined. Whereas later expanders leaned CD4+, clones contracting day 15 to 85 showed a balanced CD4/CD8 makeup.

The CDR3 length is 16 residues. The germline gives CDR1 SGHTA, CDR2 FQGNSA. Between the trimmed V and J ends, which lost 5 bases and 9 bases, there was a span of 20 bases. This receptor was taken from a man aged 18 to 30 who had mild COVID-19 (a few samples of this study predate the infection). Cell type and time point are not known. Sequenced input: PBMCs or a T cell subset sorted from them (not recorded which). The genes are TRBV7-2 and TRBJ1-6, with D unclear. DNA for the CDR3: TGTGCCAGCAGCCTAGTCGGTGGAGGGATCAGTTCACCCCTCCACTTT. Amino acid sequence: CASSLVGGGISSPLHF.